This is a list of T cell receptor beta chains from one sample in a study of PD-1 blockade in classical Hodgkin lymphoma. The repertoire was sequenced with immunoSEQ multiplex PCR; TCRdb's copy has only in-frame clones and lacks some. The sample holds about 98,000 clones, 92% seen once. The source was peripheral blood mononuclear cells (PBMCs), collected at baseline. These receptors were taken from a human donor with classical Hodgkin lymphoma. Each CDR3 is given with its conserved first and last residue. Fields, in order: V gene, CDR3 protein.

>TRBV5-6
CASSHAGHPYEQYF
>TRBV28
CASIGLAGTGELFF
>TRBV10-3
CAISESSSGSLYEQYF
>TRBV5-1
CASSLEDPSYEQYF
>TRBV9
CASSPRWGGHPEAFF
>TRBV28
CASSLRNLLAGFYEQYF
>TRBV6-1
CASSEVHMTTYNEQFF
>TRBV5-5
CASNVRTNTLYEQYF
>TRBV11-2
CASSPDLAQGARETQYF
>TRBV28
CASSLWAGDQPQHF
>TRBV6-1
CASSDWQSNEKLFF
>TRBV7-8
CASSLDRGKYNEQFF
>TRBV28
CASSFPGTRLGGQYF
>TRBV4-1
CASSHVPQGNTNTEAFF
>TRBV18
CASSPVRGSSYNEQFF
>TRBV27
CASSWGLADEQYF
>TRBV13
CASSLASRGSTDTQYF
>TRBV5-1
CASSPGVGGASSGANVLTF
>TRBV7-2
CASSNSRDNNQPQHF
>TRBV28
CASSLSGVYGYTF
>TRBV28
CASSLRTSGIETQYF
>TRBV28
CASCRRSSYEQYF
>TRBV11-2
CASSFSPSNQPQHF
>TRBV7-3
CASSQGGTSYEQYF
>TRBV29-1
CSVELRAASNTGELFF
>TRBV5-3
CARSLVPSPYGYTF
>TRBV5-6
CASSLGQHEFAEAFF
>TRBV18
CASSPVRASTDTQYF
>TRBV9
CASSAPMGRTGTVGEKLFF
>TRBV27
CASSSGLASYNEQFF
>TRBV4-1
CASSQVAYQTAYEQYF
>TRBV7-9
CASSLEEEGAYEQYF
>TRBV27
CASSSIRNAYEQYF
>TRBV15
CATSRTGSGRRYEQYF
>TRBV28
CATHRAPRNDEQFF
>TRBV2
CASSAVRVDYGYTF
>TRBV6-1
CASSERGSGSKRETQYF
>TRBV10-3
CAISAGERNQPQHF
>TRBV28
CASSLGYGGRAGHEQYF
>TRBV19
CASSIPGGASGRDEQYF
>TRBV27
CASRYPEPRGLNYGYTF
>TRBV5-8
CASSHRTGGAKNIQYF
>TRBV19
CASSAQGGSLYNEQFF
>TRBV10-3
CAIRDIHYEQYF
>TRBV27
CASSLNGRAGSYEQYF
>TRBV5-8
CASSFITGARGNQPQHF
>TRBV7-9
CASSLRDTDTQYF
>TRBV2
CASSRMSTGGQPQHF
>TRBV7-9
CASSRDRGRSYGYTF
>TRBV28
CASSLIFSGGGRRETQYF
>TRBV27
CASTTRKGYQETQYF
>TRBV14
CASSQDRGRTNTGELFF
>TRBV6-5
CASSWRGETQYF
>TRBV30
CAWRGRTVYEQYF
>TRBV28
CASKWTGSNNQPQHF
>TRBV30
CAIPGQGVSWTEAFF
>TRBV10-3
CAISELLTSGSYEQYF
>TRBV19
CASSNPSGRADTQYF